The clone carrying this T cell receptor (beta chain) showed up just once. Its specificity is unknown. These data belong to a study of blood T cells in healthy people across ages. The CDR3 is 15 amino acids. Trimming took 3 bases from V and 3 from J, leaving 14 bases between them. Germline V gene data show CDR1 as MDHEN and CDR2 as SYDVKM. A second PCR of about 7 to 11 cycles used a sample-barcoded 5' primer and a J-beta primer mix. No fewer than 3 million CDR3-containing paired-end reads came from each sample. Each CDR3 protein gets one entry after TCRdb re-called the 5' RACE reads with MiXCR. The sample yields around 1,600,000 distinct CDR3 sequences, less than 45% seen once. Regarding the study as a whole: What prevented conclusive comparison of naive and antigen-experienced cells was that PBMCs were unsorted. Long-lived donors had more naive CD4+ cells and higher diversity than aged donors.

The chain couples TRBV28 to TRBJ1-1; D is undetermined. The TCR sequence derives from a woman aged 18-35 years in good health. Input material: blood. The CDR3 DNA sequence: TGTGCCAGCAGTTTTAGTTTGGGGAGGGACACTGAAGCTTTCTTT. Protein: CASSFSLGRDTEAFF.